This T cell receptor (beta chain) emerged from a study of shared clonotypes between healthy human individuals. Looking at the study overall: For every donor, three CD4 naive, three CD4 memory, two CD8 naive and one CD8 memory plates were used.

The run depth of the assay was deep. TCRdb's table, derived via immunoSEQ multiplex PCR, lists solely in-frame clones and lacks some. The profile shows about 1,800,000 clones, about 94% of them singletons. V trimming: 6 bases; J trimming: 0 bases; junction bases outside the gene matches: 17. The CDR3 sequence is 20 residues long. CDR1 is SNHLY and CDR2 is FYNNEI in the germline V gene. Naive CD8 cells comprised CD45RO-negative, CCR7-positively selected cells, excluding terminally differentiated effector memory CD45RA+ cells. The material sequenced was naive CD8+ T cells sorted from blood. The TCR sequence derives from a man aged 18 to 30 in good health. This chain uses TRBV2 with TRBJ2-2, with TRBD2 matching 9 bases. This chain's CDR3 is CASRGTSQAETNPNTGELFF. CDR3 bases: TGTGCCAGCAGGGGGACTAGCCAAGCCGAGACGAACCCGAACACCGGGGAGCTGTTTTTT.